These T cell receptor beta chains were read from a single sample in a study of technical replicates of blood from several donors. Profiling relied on immunoSEQ multiplex PCR, and the TCRdb table lists in-frame clones only, not all of them. The sample contains around 72,000 clones, about nine tenths of which appear only once. Specimen: PBMCs. Receptors originate from a human donor in good health. Some clones in this sample may be carry-over from other donors' samples. Each CDR3 is given with its conserved first and last residue. A D gene is named only where the DNA matches it firmly. Clone size, where shown, is once, few, many, or a class for clones that have expanded.

v_call: TRBV10-3; j_call: TRBJ1-2; clone_size: NA; d_call: NA; cdr3_nt: TGTGCCATCAGTGATAAGGAGGGCTATGGCTACACCTTC; cdr3_aa: CAISDKEGYGYTF
v_call: TRBV15; j_call: TRBJ1-5; clone_size: few; d_call: TRBD1; cdr3_nt: TGTGCCACCAGCAGAGGAGGACAGGGGAATAATCAGCCCCAGCATTTT; cdr3_aa: CATSRGGQGNNQPQHF
v_call: TRBV12-2; j_call: TRBJ2-7; clone_size: NA; d_call: NA; cdr3_nt: TGTGCAAGTCGCCGCCCTGGGGGGTGCGAGGCCCGACGTTGGAGCGAGCAGTACTTC; cdr3_aa: CASRRPGGCEARRWSEQYF
v_call: TRBV6-6; j_call: TRBJ1-1; clone_size: NA; d_call: NA; cdr3_nt: TGTGCCAGCAATTTATGGACGGGAAACACTGAAGCTTTCTTT; cdr3_aa: CASNLWTGNTEAFF
v_call: TRBV2; j_call: TRBJ1-3; clone_size: NA; d_call: NA; cdr3_nt: TGTGCCAGCAGTGAAGGACAGGCCTCTGGAAACACCATATATTTT; cdr3_aa: CASSEGQASGNTIYF
v_call: TRBV30; j_call: TRBJ1-5; clone_size: NA; d_call: TRBD1; cdr3_nt: TGTGCCTGGAGCCCAGGGGGGACACAGCCCCAGCATTTT; cdr3_aa: CAWSPGGTQPQHF
v_call: TRBV5-6; j_call: TRBJ2-3; clone_size: NA; d_call: NA; cdr3_nt: TGTGCCACCAAGACCGGGTTCCCAGATACGCAGTATTTT; cdr3_aa: CATKTGFPDTQYF
v_call: TRBV4-1; j_call: TRBJ2-3; clone_size: once; d_call: TRBD2; cdr3_nt: TGCGCCAGCAGCCAAGACGGCGGGAGAACAGATACGCAGTATTTT; cdr3_aa: CASSQDGGRTDTQYF
v_call: TRBV19; j_call: TRBJ1-2; clone_size: NA; d_call: NA; cdr3_nt: TGTGCCAGTAGCCCGGGGGGGGGCGCTTTAAATGGCTACACCTTC; cdr3_aa: CASSPGGGALNGYTF
v_call: TRBV6-1; j_call: TRBJ2-1; clone_size: NA; d_call: TRBD1; cdr3_nt: TGTGCCAGCAGAGCCGGACAGGGTGGCAACAATGAGCAGTTCTTC; cdr3_aa: CASRAGQGGNNEQFF
v_call: TRBV5-1; j_call: TRBJ2-3; clone_size: NA; d_call: TRBD1; cdr3_nt: TGCGCCAGCAGCCCGGACAGGGGGCTTGTGACAGATACGCAGTATTTT; cdr3_aa: CASSPDRGLVTDTQYF
v_call: TRBV6-5; j_call: TRBJ2-5; clone_size: NA; d_call: TRBD1; cdr3_nt: TGTGCCAGCAGGGACAGGGGGGGCCCGGAGACCCAGTACTTC; cdr3_aa: CASRDRGGPETQYF
v_call: TRBV4-2; j_call: TRBJ2-5; clone_size: many; d_call: NA; cdr3_nt: TGTGCCAGCAGCCAAGATGGGCAGGGGCAAGAGACCCAGTACTTC; cdr3_aa: CASSQDGQGQETQYF
v_call: TRBV5-1; j_call: TRBJ2-3; clone_size: NA; d_call: TRBD1; cdr3_nt: TGCGCCAGCAGCTTGGGAGTGGACAGGGTGGGAGATACGCAGTATTTT; cdr3_aa: CASSLGVDRVGDTQYF
v_call: TRBV5-3; j_call: TRBJ2-2; clone_size: NA; d_call: TRBD1; cdr3_nt: TGTGCCAGAAGCTTAGCTGGGACAGGGATTCCCGGGGAGCTGTTTTTT; cdr3_aa: CARSLAGTGIPGELFF
v_call: TRBV2; j_call: TRBJ1-5; clone_size: NA; d_call: TRBD1; cdr3_nt: TGTGCCAGCAGTGGCTCAGGGGGGCGGCAGCCCCAGCATTTT; cdr3_aa: CASSGSGGRQPQHF
v_call: TRBV5-1; j_call: TRBJ1-1; clone_size: NA; d_call: NA; cdr3_nt: TGCGCCAGCAGCTTGGGGGACTTGAACACTGAAGCTTTCTTT; cdr3_aa: CASSLGDLNTEAFF
v_call: TRBV10-3; j_call: TRBJ2-1; clone_size: NA; d_call: TRBD2; cdr3_nt: TGTGCCATCAGTGAGTCGACTAGCGGGGAGTACAATGAGCAGTTCTTC; cdr3_aa: CAISESTSGEYNEQFF
v_call: TRBV9; j_call: TRBJ1-1; clone_size: NA; d_call: NA; cdr3_nt: TGTGCCAGCAGTGATGTAAGAGGGCGAGTGACTGAAGCTTTCTTT; cdr3_aa: CASSDVRGRVTEAFF
v_call: TRBV27; j_call: TRBJ2-7; clone_size: NA; d_call: TRBD2; cdr3_nt: TGTGCCAGCAGTATAGCGGGAGTTTCCTACGAGCAGTACTTC; cdr3_aa: CASSIAGVSYEQYF
v_call: TRBV27; j_call: TRBJ1-2; clone_size: NA; d_call: NA; cdr3_nt: TGTGCCAGCAGCCCCTCAGGGATTAACTATGGCTACACCTTC; cdr3_aa: CASSPSGINYGYTF
v_call: TRBV9; j_call: TRBJ2-3; clone_size: NA; d_call: TRBD2; cdr3_nt: TGTGCCAGCAGCGTAGATGTGGGGGGGAGCACAGATACGCAGTATTTT; cdr3_aa: CASSVDVGGSTDTQYF
v_call: TRBV6-1; j_call: TRBJ1-1; clone_size: NA; d_call: TRBD1; cdr3_nt: TGTGCCAGCAGTGTAACAGGGGTCCCAACTGAAGCTTTCTTT; cdr3_aa: CASSVTGVPTEAFF
v_call: TRBV4-1; j_call: TRBJ2-1; clone_size: NA; d_call: TRBD2; cdr3_nt: TGCGCCAGCAGCCAAGCCGCCAATGGACTAGCGGGTAATGAGCAGTTCTTC; cdr3_aa: CASSQAANGLAGNEQFF
v_call: TRBV28; j_call: TRBJ2-3; clone_size: NA; d_call: TRBD2; cdr3_nt: TGTGCCAGCAGTGATAGCGGGGGAATCACAGATACGCAGTATTTT; cdr3_aa: CASSDSGGITDTQYF
v_call: TRBV5-6; j_call: TRBJ2-3; clone_size: few; d_call: TRBD2; cdr3_nt: TGTGCCAGCAGCTTGGTCGTTGCCTGGATAGCGGGGCGCACAGATACGCAGTATTTT; cdr3_aa: CASSLVVAWIAGRTDTQYF
v_call: TRBV9; j_call: TRBJ2-7; clone_size: NA; d_call: TRBD2; cdr3_nt: TGTGCCAGCAGCCCGACTAGCGGAGGAACCTACGAGCAGTACTTC; cdr3_aa: CASSPTSGGTYEQYF
v_call: TRBV2; j_call: TRBJ2-3; clone_size: NA; d_call: NA; cdr3_nt: TGTGCCAGTACCTTGGGGTGGAGGGGAACAGATACGCAGTATTTT; cdr3_aa: CASTLGWRGTDTQYF
v_call: TRBV5-8; j_call: TRBJ1-1; clone_size: NA; d_call: NA; cdr3_nt: TGTGCCAGCAGCTTGTTCCGTGACAGGGAAGCTTTCTTT; cdr3_aa: CASSLFRDREAFF
v_call: TRBV28; j_call: TRBJ1-1; clone_size: NA; d_call: NA; cdr3_nt: TGTGCCAGCAGTTTGCAGGAACGGAACACTGAAGCTTTCTTT; cdr3_aa: CASSLQERNTEAFF
v_call: TRBV30; j_call: TRBJ2-1; clone_size: NA; d_call: NA; cdr3_nt: TGTGCCTGGAGGGGCCGCGAGGGCGGGAACTACAATGAGCAGTTCTTC; cdr3_aa: CAWRGREGGNYNEQFF
v_call: TRBV5-1; j_call: TRBJ2-7; clone_size: NA; d_call: NA; cdr3_nt: TGCGCCAGCAGCTCTGGGGCCTCCTACGAGCAGTACTTC; cdr3_aa: CASSSGASYEQYF